The entry that follows covers one T cell receptor (beta chain) sequence. As yet, its antigen is unknown. CDR1 SQVTM and CDR2 ANQGSEA come from the germline V gene. Trimming removed 1 base at V and 2 bases at J, with 11 bases between. The CDR3 is made up of 14 amino acids. The authors ran the assay at deep level. Produced via immunoSEQ multiplex PCR; TCRdb's table is partial and in-frame only. The data contain over a million clones, 70% to 80% of them singletons. The data originate from a study of shared clonotypes between healthy human individuals. The study, taken as a whole, reports: All-four-donor shared clonotypes had higher generation probabilities than non-shared clonotypes did.

This chain links TRBV29-1 with TRBJ1-2; no clear D. The receptor was derived from a man aged 18 to 29 in good health. Some clones in this sample may be carry-over from other donors' samples. Material for sequencing was memory CD4+ T cells from PBMCs. Subset specified: CD45RA-negative fraction. The CDR3 reads CSVEARMINYGYTF. The DNA of the CDR3 is TGCAGCGTTGAAGCCCGTATGATCAACTATGGCTACACCTTC.